Each of the 23 T cell receptor beta chains below was sequenced from the same sample in a study of cytomegalovirus exposure and HLA in healthy donors. 13 Jbeta primers and 60 Vbeta primers were used for the PCR. Assay used: immunoSEQ multiplex PCR; TCRdb lists only in-frame clones, some missing. Of 150,000 to 200,000 clones detected, 65% to 70% appear once; the ten largest clones hold around 4%. The sequencing sample was made of PBMCs. The receptors originated from a woman under 30 in good health and CMV-seropositive.

The chain joins TRBV28 to TRBJ1-5; a possible D gene is TRBD1 (5 bases). The CDR3 has 16 residues. V was trimmed by 7 bases and J by 5 bases, leaving 21 bases between them. The germline V gene encodes CDR1 MDHEN and CDR2 SYDVKM. The CDR3 loop reads CASTLRVPNGYQPQHF. CDR3 DNA: TGTGCCAGCACCCTCAGGGTTCCCAACGGCTATCAGCCCCAGCATTTT.

This rearrangement joins TRBV4-1 to TRBJ2-1, with TRBD2 matching 8 bases. This CDR3 has 17 residues. Per germline, CDR1 MGHRA and CDR2 YSYEKL. V lost 2 bases and J lost 4; bases outside the gene matches: 10. CDR3 region: CASSQIAGSTVYNEQFF. CDR3 DNA sequence: TGCGCCAGCAGCCAAATAGCGGGGTCGACCGTATACAATGAGCAGTTCTTC.

The chain uses TRBV18 and TRBJ1-3; 8 positions agree with TRBD1. The trim removed 3 bases at V and 5 bases at J, leaving 9 bases unmatched. The CDR3 contains 16 residues. Germline CDR1 KGHSH, CDR2 LQKENI. The CDR3 DNA is TGTGCCAGCTCACCTCTTGGACAGGGCGATAGAAACACCATATATTTT. Translated, it gives CASSPLGQGDRNTIYF.

The chain recombines TRBV27 with TRBJ1-1, with TRBD1 identical over 8 bases. The CDR3 sequence is 12 residues long. Looked up from germline, CDR1 is MNHEY and CDR2 is SMNVEV (reference sequence). J was trimmed by 1 base and V by 8 bases; bases with no gene match: 0. The CDR3 DNA reads as TGTGCCAGCGGGACAGGGAACACTGAAGCTTTCTTT. It encodes CASGTGNTEAFF.

This chain connects TRBV7-2 to TRBJ2-1; no firm D call. Germline V gene lookup returns CDR1 SGHTA and CDR2 FQGNSA. The CDR3 totals 17 residues. The V and J ends lost 5 bases and 4 bases respectively, with 21 bases between them. The CDR3, as DNA: TGTGCCAGCAGCCCCAACGCCCCAATGCTAACGTACAATGAGCAGTTCTTC. Protein: CASSPNAPMLTYNEQFF.

The chain carries TRBV5-8 and TRBJ2-7; no reliable D call. Germline CDR1 SGHTS, CDR2 YDEGEE. V lost 1 base and J 7 bases, leaving 9 bases between the germline ends. The CDR3 is 12 amino acids. CDR3 loop: CASSLKTGEQYF. In DNA, the CDR3 is TGTGCCAGCAGCTTGAAGACTGGGGAGCAGTACTTC. Together with reference TRBV5-8 and TRBJ2-7, the CDR3 gives the full variable domain: EAGVTQSPTHLIKTRGQQATLRCSPISGHTSVYWYQQALGLGLQFLLWYDEGEERNRGNFPPRFSGRQFPNYSSELNVNALELEDSALYLCASSLKTGEQYFGPGTRLTVT.

The chain couples TRBV11-2 to TRBJ2-5; no clear D. The CDR3 contains 11 residues. CDR1 is SGHAT and CDR2 is FQNNGV in the germline V gene. The V end was cut by 5 bases, the J end by 8 bases, with 9 bases between. In DNA, the CDR3 is TGTGCCAGCAGCCCCCAAAGCACCCAGTACTTC. Translation gives CASSPQSTQYF.

J is TRBJ2-5 and V is TRBV7-3, with D possibly matching TRBD2 (6 bases). The CDR3 runs to 16 residues. V lost 5 bases and J lost 2, with 18 bases in between. Germline CDR1 SGHTA, CDR2 FQGTGA. The CDR3 reads CASSPGLLPKQETQYF. The DNA of the CDR3 is TGTGCCAGCAGCCCGGGACTCCTCCCAAAGCAAGAGACCCAGTACTTC.

This clone has just a few counts. The chain carries TRBV27 and TRBJ2-7; D is possibly TRBD1 (6 bases). The CDR3 contains 15 residues. The V gene lost 6 bases and the J gene lost 5 bases, with 20 bases spanning the gap. Germline CDR1 MNHEY, CDR2 SMNVEV (reference sequence). The CDR3 DNA reads as TGTGCCAGCAGACTTATGGGGGCTTCCCTCGACGAGCAGTACTTC. Protein product: CASRLMGASLDEQYF.

The chain employs TRBV19 and TRBJ1-1; TRBD1 aligns across 9 bases. In germline, CDR1 is LNHDA, CDR2 SQIVND (reference sequence). The length of the CDR3 is 15 residues. V trimming: 5 bases; J trimming: 9 bases; junction bases outside the gene matches: 13. DNA of the CDR3: TGTGCCAGTAGTGCTTTGGACAGGGGAGGTGTCCAAGCTTTCTTT. Its translation: CASSALDRGGVQAFF.

V gene TRBV18 combines with J gene TRBJ1-2; unclear D gene. V lost 2 bases and J 8 bases, leaving 12 bases between the germline ends. The germline V gene encodes CDR1 KGHSH and CDR2 LQKENI. The CDR3 totals 13 residues. Written as DNA, the CDR3 is TGTGCCAGCTCACCAGATGCCGGGATGGGCTACACCTTC. This codes for CASSPDAGMGYTF.

The rearrangement links TRBV6-1 to TRBJ2-3, with 8 bases lining up with TRBD2. V lost 7 bases to trimming and J lost 2 bases; unmatched junction nucleotides: 5. The CDR3 consists of 14 residues. From germline, CDR1 is MNHNS and CDR2 SASEGT. The CDR3 coding sequence is TGTGCCAGCACCTCTAGCGGGCCCACAGATACGCAGTATTTT. It yields the protein CASTSSGPTDTQYF.

The V and J genes are TRBV6-1 and TRBJ2-5, with 7 bases that match TRBD1. Germline CDR1 MNHNS, CDR2 SASEGT. V gave up 6 bases and J gave up 11 bases; unmatched junction bases: 12. The CDR3 extends over 13 amino acids. The CDR3 loop is CASRSDRARGQYF. Here the CDR3 DNA reads TGTGCCAGCAGGTCCGACAGGGCGAGGGGGCAGTACTTC.

The chain joins TRBV9 to TRBJ1-1, with D possibly matching TRBD1 (5 bases). The V end lost 6 bases, the J end lost 5 bases, and 14 bases lay between the germline ends. The CDR3 sequence is 13 residues long. Germline CDR1 reads SGDLS; CDR2 reads YYNGEE. CDR3 in DNA: TGTGCCAGCAAAGGCAGGGCGGATACTGAAGCTTTCTTT. This sequence encodes CASKGRADTEAFF.

The chain joins TRBV9 to TRBJ1-1; tentative D call: TRBD1 (5 bases). V was shortened by 2 bases and J by 1 base, with 9 bases between the two germline ends. The germline gives CDR1 SGDLS, CDR2 YYNGEE. The CDR3 runs 14 residues. For the CDR3, the DNA is TGTGCCAGCAGCGTCTCCGGGGGGAACACTGAAGCTTTCTTT. Its translation: CASSVSGGNTEAFF.

The chain is built from TRBV6-5 and TRBJ1-5; D not certain. Trimming stripped 2 bases from V and 5 bases from J, with 10 bases between. The CDR3 is 14 amino acids. CDR1 and CDR2 from the germline V gene are MNHEY and SVGAGI. CDR3 sequence reads: CASSYAGRDQPQHF. CDR3 coding DNA: TGTGCCAGCAGTTACGCGGGCCGAGATCAGCCCCAGCATTTT.

The V gene is TRBV9, the J gene TRBJ2-3; TRBD1 might be the D (6 bases). Looked up from germline, CDR1 is SGDLS and CDR2 is YYNGEE. Trimming took 0 bases from V and 2 from J, leaving 10 bases between them. This CDR3 spans 15 amino acids. This CDR3 is CASSVVPGDTDTQYF. CDR3 nucleotides: TGTGCCAGCAGCGTAGTACCAGGGGACACAGATACGCAGTATTTT.

The rearrangement joins TRBV19 to TRBJ2-7, with TRBD2 identical over 14 bases. Looked up from germline, CDR1 is LNHDA and CDR2 is SQIVND (reference sequence). There are 16 residues in the CDR3. V lost 5 bases, J lost 3 bases, and 6 bases stayed unmatched. The CDR3 bases are TGTGCCAGTAGTTCGGGACTAGCGGGGGCTGGCTACGAGCAGTACTTC. Residues: CASSSGLAGAGYEQYF.

The chain couples TRBV7-2 to TRBJ2-7, with 12 bases identical to TRBD2. Germline values: CDR1 SGHTA, CDR2 FQGNSA. V gave up 3 bases and J gave up 2 bases; unmatched junction bases: 8. The CDR3 runs 17 residues. CDR3 sequence reads: CASSFRLAGERAYEQYF. The CDR3 coding sequence is TGTGCCAGCAGCTTCCGACTAGCGGGGGAGCGGGCCTACGAGCAGTACTTC.

This chain joins TRBV29-1 and TRBJ1-1; D may be TRBD1 (6 bases). Germline V CDR1 and CDR2: SQVTM, ANQGSEA. CDR3 length equals 11 residues. The ends were cut back, 6 bases at V and 7 bases at J, with 12 bases in the middle. CDR3 residues: CSVGGGSEAFF. CDR3 DNA sequence: TGCAGCGTCGGGGGGGGCAGTGAAGCTTTCTTT.

This clone was found once. The V and J genes are TRBV7-6 and TRBJ1-1; possible D gene TRBD1, 5 bases. Trimming left V 4 bases short and J 4 bases short, with 25 bases between. CDR1 is SGHVS, CDR2 FNYEAQ, per germline. The CDR3 is 18 residues long. CDR3 sequence reads: CASSSHLQGGGLSTEAFF. The CDR3 nucleotides read TGTGCCAGCAGCTCACATTTGCAGGGAGGAGGTCTGAGCACTGAAGCTTTCTTT.

This clone was picked up a small number of times. The J gene is TRBJ1-2, the V gene TRBV29-1; TRBD1 is a possible D gene (5 bases). V was pared by 4 bases and J by 3 bases, with 15 bases between. The germline CDR1 and CDR2 sequences are SQVTM and ANQGSEA. This CDR3 is built from 14 residues. The CDR3 is CSVAGGRTDYGYTF. The DNA of the CDR3 is TGCAGCGTTGCCGGGGGGAGGACGGACTATGGCTACACCTTC.

CDR3: CASSVRGAGRDGYTF. In DNA form, the CDR3 reads TGCGCCAGCAGTGTTCGGGGGGCGGGACGAGATGGCTACACCTTC. The rearrangement links TRBV10-1 to TRBJ1-2, with D tentatively TRBD1 (6 bases). Germline CDR1 is WNHNN and CDR2 is SYGVQD (reference sequence). V was clipped by 4 bases and J by 6 bases, with 18 bases between them. This CDR3 has 15 amino acids.